The 2 T cell receptor beta chains listed next were all sequenced from one sample in a study of T cell repertoires in cytomegalovirus infection. TCRdb called the reads again in MiXCR, with one record for every CDR3 protein. This sample carries about a million distinct CDR3 sequences, 30% to 40% of them seen once, and the ten largest clones take around an eighth. These receptors lack a known antigen. The material sequenced was cultured CD8+ T cells from PBMCs, taken from culture after CMV antigen stimulation. These TCRs come from a human donor in good health (CMV status not recorded). Some clones in this sample may be carry-over from other donors' samples.

The chain couples TRBV27 to TRBJ2-6; TRBD2 agrees at 7 bases. The junction had 10 bases not matched to a gene; V was cut back by 5 bases and J by 0 bases. The length of the CDR3 is 18 residues. Germline V gene data show CDR1 as MNHEY and CDR2 as SMNVEV (reference sequence). The CDR3 DNA reads TGTGCCAGCAGTCCGGGAGCGGGGCCCTACTCTGGGGCCAACGTCCTGACTTTC. Translating gives CASSPGAGPYSGANVLTF.

The chain combines TRBV2 with TRBJ2-7; 7 bases fit TRBD2. J lost 4 bases, V lost 5 bases, and 8 bases had no gene match. Germline V lookup: CDR1 SNHLY, CDR2 FYNNEI. The CDR3 is 14 residues long. The CDR3 sequence is CASSRPGLTYEQYF. The CDR3 DNA reads as TGTGCCAGCAGTCGGCCGGGACTAACATACGAGCAGTACTTC.